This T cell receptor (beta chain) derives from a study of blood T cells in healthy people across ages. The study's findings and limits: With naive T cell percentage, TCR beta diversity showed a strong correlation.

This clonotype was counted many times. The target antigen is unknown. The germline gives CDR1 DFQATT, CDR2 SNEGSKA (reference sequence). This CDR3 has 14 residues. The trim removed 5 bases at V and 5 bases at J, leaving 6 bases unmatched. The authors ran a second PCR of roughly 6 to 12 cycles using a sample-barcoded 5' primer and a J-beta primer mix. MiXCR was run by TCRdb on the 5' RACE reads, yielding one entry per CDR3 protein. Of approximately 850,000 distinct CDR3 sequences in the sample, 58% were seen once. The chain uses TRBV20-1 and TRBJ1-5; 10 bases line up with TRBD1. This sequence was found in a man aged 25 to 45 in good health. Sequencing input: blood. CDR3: CSAGYGQGDQPQHF. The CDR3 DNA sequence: TGCAGTGCTGGTTACGGACAGGGGGATCAGCCCCAGCATTTT.